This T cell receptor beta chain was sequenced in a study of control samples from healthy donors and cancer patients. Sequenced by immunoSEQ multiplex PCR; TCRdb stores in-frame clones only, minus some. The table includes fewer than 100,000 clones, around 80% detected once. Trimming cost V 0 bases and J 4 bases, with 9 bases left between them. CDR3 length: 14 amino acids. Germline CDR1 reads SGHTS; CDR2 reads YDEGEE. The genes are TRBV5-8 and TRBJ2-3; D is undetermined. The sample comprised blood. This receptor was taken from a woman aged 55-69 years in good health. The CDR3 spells CASSLVVGPDTQYF. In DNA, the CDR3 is TGTGCCAGCAGCTTGGTAGTGGGCCCAGATACGCAGTATTTT.